The next 21 T cell receptor beta chains were all read from a single sample in a study of pediatric ulcerative colitis. During colonoscopy, one to two rectal pinch biopsies were collected. The method was immunoSEQ multiplex PCR; TCRdb's version includes in-frame clones alone and lacks a portion of them. This sample carries some 35,000 clones, roughly three quarters of them seen once, and the ten largest clones take over 0.95%. Sequencing was performed on gut tissue. The origin of the receptors is a boy aged 5-17 years with mild ulcerative colitis.

The CDR3 DNA follows: TGTGCCAGCAGCTTAGGGCCAAATCAGCCCCAGCATTTT. This gives the protein CASSLGPNQPQHF. The V and J genes are TRBV7-8 and TRBJ1-5; no clear D gene. This CDR3 is 13 amino acids long. Germline loops: CDR1 SGHVS, CDR2 FQNEAQ. Trimming cost V 1 base and J 4 bases, with 5 bases left between them.

This clone was recorded once. The CDR3 region has the DNA TGTGCCAGCAGCGGACGAGGACAGCCTAACTATGGCTACACCTTC. The encoded protein is CASSGRGQPNYGYTF. V is TRBV7-9 and J is TRBJ1-2; possible D gene TRBD1, 6 bases. V lost 5 bases and J 0 bases, leaving 13 bases between the germline ends. The germline CDR1 and CDR2 sequences are SEHNR and FQNEAQ (reference sequence). The CDR3 totals 15 residues.

The chain couples TRBV5-4 to TRBJ2-2; D gene ambiguous. This CDR3 region has 16 residues. The germline gives CDR1 SGHNT, CDR2 YYREEE (reference sequence). Trimming left V 3 bases short and J 5 bases short, with 17 bases between. The CDR3 DNA follows: TGTGCCAGCAGCTATACTCGTTGGGTGAGGACCGGGGAGCTGTTTTTT. Protein sequence: CASSYTRWVRTGELFF. The entire variable domain, with the rest obtained from reference TRBV5-4 and TRBJ2-2, is as follows: ETGVTQSPTHLIKTRGQQVTLRCSSQSGHNTVSWYQQALGQGPQFIFQYYREEENGRGNFPPRFSGLQFPNYSSELNVNALELDDSALYLCASSYTRWVRTGELFFGEGSRLTVL.

The CDR3: CASSLDPVSRLISTEAFF. CDR3 nucleotide sequence: TGCGCCAGCAGCTTGGACCCGGTGTCTAGGCTTATTAGCACTGAAGCTTTCTTT. J is TRBJ1-1 and V is TRBV5-1; unclear D gene. V lost 0 bases and J lost 4, with 22 bases in between. Germline V gene data show CDR1 as SGHRS and CDR2 as YFSETQ. The CDR3 extends over 18 amino acids.

The rearrangement links TRBV10-3 to TRBJ1-1, with a possible D match to TRBD1 (6 bases). The V and J ends lost 10 bases and 3 bases respectively, with 15 bases between them. Germline V gene data show CDR1 as ENHRY and CDR2 as SYGVKD. The CDR3 runs 13 residues. The CDR3 bases are TGTGCCACCAGGGGCAGTATCGACACTGAAGCTTTCTTT. Encoded protein: CATRGSIDTEAFF.

The chain joins TRBV2 to TRBJ1-2, with 8 bases aligning to TRBD1. There are 14 residues in the CDR3. Germline V gives CDR1 SNHLY, CDR2 FYNNEI. J gave up 2 bases and V 5 bases, and 4 bases lay outside the gene matches. DNA for the CDR3: TGTGCCAGCAGTTTGGACAGGGTCAACTATGGCTACACCTTC. The encoded protein is CASSLDRVNYGYTF.

This chain connects TRBV5-8 to TRBJ2-7; possibly TRBD1 for D (6 bases). The CDR3 sequence is 16 residues long. The germline V gene encodes CDR1 SGHTS and CDR2 YDEGEE. Trimming cost V 4 bases and J 0 bases, with 17 bases left between them. Here the CDR3 reads CASSLGTFGSSYEQYF. In DNA, the CDR3 is TGTGCCAGCAGCCTGGGGACATTCGGCAGCTCCTACGAGCAGTACTTC. The full variable domain, with the rest looked up from reference TRBV5-8 and TRBJ2-7, is EAGVTQSPTHLIKTRGQQATLRCSPISGHTSVYWYQQALGLGLQFLLWYDEGEERNRGNFPPRFSGRQFPNYSSELNVNALELEDSALYLCASSLGTFGSSYEQYFGPGTRLTVT.

The chain is built from TRBV11-3 and TRBJ2-2, with 9 bases that match TRBD2. This CDR3 has 16 amino acids. Germline V gene data show CDR1 as SGHNT and CDR2 as YENEEA. V lost 5 bases, J lost 3 bases, and 7 bases stayed unmatched. Here the CDR3 DNA reads TGTGCCAGCAGCCCTGGCGGGGGGGCTTACACCGGGGAGCTGTTTTTT. It encodes CASSPGGGAYTGELFF.

The gene calls are TRBV7-9 and TRBJ1-2, with 10 bases aligning to TRBD1. The CDR3 extends over 14 amino acids. V shed 7 bases and J 2 bases; nucleotides not matched to a gene: 4. Germline values: CDR1 SEHNR, CDR2 FQNEAQ (reference sequence). Written as DNA, the CDR3 is TGTGCCAGCAACTCGGGACAGGGGAACTATGGCTACACCTTC. Translation gives CASNSGQGNYGYTF.

This chain connects TRBV2 to TRBJ2-2; 9 bases line up with TRBD1. Looked up from germline, CDR1 is SNHLY and CDR2 is FYNNEI. J was trimmed by 4 bases and V by 7 bases; bases with no gene match: 7. This CDR3 region has 15 residues. The CDR3 coding sequence is TGTGCCAGCACCCGGGACAGGGTTATCACCGGGGAGCTGTTTTTT. This sequence encodes CASTRDRVITGELFF.

This clone was found once. The rearrangement links TRBV5-4 to TRBJ2-7, with 8 bases matching TRBD1. V was clipped by 3 bases and J by 0 bases; unmatched bases: 8. CDR3 length equals 16 residues. Germline CDR1 reads SGHNT; CDR2 reads YYREEE (reference sequence). The CDR3: CASSWLPTGASYEQYF. CDR3 bases: TGTGCCAGCAGCTGGCTGCCGACAGGGGCCTCCTACGAGCAGTACTTC.

The genes are TRBV4-1 and TRBJ2-2; no clear D. CDR1 MGHRA and CDR2 YSYEKL come from the germline V gene. V was clipped by 4 bases and J by 3 bases, with 12 bases between them. The CDR3 covers 15 residues. The CDR3 DNA sequence: TGCGCCAGCAGCCCGGAAGCATCTTACACCGGGGAGCTGTTTTTT. This gives the protein CASSPEASYTGELFF.

This sequence joins TRBV10-1 and TRBJ2-7; 7 nucleotides align to TRBD2. The CDR3 spans 13 residues. Germline lookup yields CDR1 WNHNN and CDR2 SYGVQD (reference sequence). Trimming cost V 6 bases and J 6 bases; bases outside gene matches: 8. Here the CDR3 DNA reads TGCGCCAGCAGCCCAGGGACTATCAGCGAGCAGTACTTC. This translates into CASSPGTISEQYF.

A remark on this clone: A junction boundary mismatches the germline segment, possibly from a read error. The chain links TRBV7-7 to TRBJ2-3, with D unresolved. The CDR3 is 12 residues long. CDR1 is SSHAT and CDR2 is FNYEAQ in the germline V gene (reference sequence). The CDR3 DNA reads TGTGCTAGCAGCCCCCTATCGGGTACGCAGTATTTT. Its translation is CASSPLSGTQYF.

This rearrangement joins TRBV30 to TRBJ1-1, with a possible D match to TRBD1 (5 bases). The CDR3 spans 15 residues. CDR1 is GTSNPN and CDR2 is SVGIG in the germline V gene (reference sequence). V dropped 2 bases and J dropped 1 base, with 14 bases sitting between them. For the CDR3, the DNA is TGTGCCTGGAGTAAAATCCAGGGATGGAACACTGAAGCTTTCTTT. Encoded protein: CAWSKIQGWNTEAFF.

The CDR3 region is CASSASSPETQYF. The CDR3, as DNA: TGTGCCAGCAGTGCTAGCTCCCCAGAGACCCAGTACTTC. This chain joins TRBV2 and TRBJ2-5; TRBD2 is a possible D gene (5 bases). The germline V and J ends were trimmed by 4 bases and 4 bases, with 10 bases remaining between them. Germline values: CDR1 SNHLY, CDR2 FYNNEI. The length of the CDR3 is 13 residues.

Here the CDR3 DNA reads TGTGCCATCAGTGGGACCACTCAAAGGACAGCGGTGAACACTGAAGCTTTCTTT. Translation gives CAISGTTQRTAVNTEAFF. The chain recombines TRBV10-3 with TRBJ1-1, with D possibly TRBD1 on 6 matching bases. V was pared by 4 bases and J by 0 bases, with 21 bases between. Germline assignment: CDR1 ENHRY and CDR2 SYGVKD. CDR3 length equals 18 residues.

The rearrangement uses TRBV5-1 and TRBJ1-4; 7 positions match TRBD1. The CDR3 extends over 15 amino acids. Per the germline V gene, CDR1 is SGHRS and CDR2 is YFSETQ. V lost 4 bases to trimming and J lost 8 bases; unmatched junction nucleotides: 11. CDR3 sequence (DNA): TGCGCCAGCAGCGTAGGCCACAGGGGTAGGGAAAAACTGTTTTTT. Protein sequence: CASSVGHRGREKLFF.

V and J are TRBV5-6 and TRBJ2-2; D not certain. In germline, CDR1 is SGHDT, CDR2 YYEEEE. V lost 4 bases, J lost 6 bases, and 7 bases lay in between. This CDR3 has 12 residues. CDR3 residues: CASSLHPGELFF. The CDR3 nucleotides read TGTGCCAGCAGCCTACACCCCGGGGAGCTGTTTTTT.

The chain employs TRBV11-2 and TRBJ2-7; D unclear. Germline V gene lookup returns CDR1 SGHAT and CDR2 FQNNGV. Deletions cut 1 base from V and 2 bases from J, with 6 bases between. The CDR3 extends over 13 amino acids. This CDR3 reads CASSLGLPYEQYF. The CDR3 nucleotides read TGTGCCAGCAGCTTAGGACTCCCCTACGAGCAGTACTTC.

The J gene is TRBJ2-1, the V gene TRBV15, with unresolved D. CDR3 length: 12 amino acids. The V and J ends lost 0 bases and 9 bases respectively, with 6 bases between them. CDR1 and CDR2 (germline): LNHNV, YYDKDF (reference sequence). CDR3 amino acids: CATSRDGSEQFF. CDR3 nucleotides: TGTGCCACCAGCAGAGATGGCAGTGAGCAGTTCTTC. Using reference TRBV15 and TRBJ2-1 for the parts outside the CDR3, the full variable domain is DAMVIQNPRYQVTQFGKPVTLSCSQTLNHNVMYWYQQKSSQAPKLLFHYYDKDFNNEADTPDNFQSRRPNTSFCFLDIRSPGLGDTAMYLCATSRDGSEQFFGPGTRLTVL.